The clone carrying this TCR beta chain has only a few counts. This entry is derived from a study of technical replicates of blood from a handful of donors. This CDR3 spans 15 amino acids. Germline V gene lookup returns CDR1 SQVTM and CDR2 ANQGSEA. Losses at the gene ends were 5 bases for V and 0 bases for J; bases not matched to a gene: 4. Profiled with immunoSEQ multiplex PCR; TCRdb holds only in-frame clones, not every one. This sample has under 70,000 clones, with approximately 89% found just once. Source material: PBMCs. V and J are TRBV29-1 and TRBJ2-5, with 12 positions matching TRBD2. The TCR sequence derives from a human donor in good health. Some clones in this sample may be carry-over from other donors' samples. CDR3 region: CSVNGLAGHQETQYF. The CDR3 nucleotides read TGCAGCGTTAACGGACTAGCGGGACACCAAGAGACCCAGTACTTC.